Listed here is a single T cell receptor (beta chain). This clonotype was seen a single time. The clone's antigen remains unknown. No base qualities exist here, and no much larger clone lies one base off it. The library relied on 5' RACE. Instrument used: Illumina HiSeq 2000. Template switching added a universal primer binding site, and the final cDNA carried a unique molecular identifier that allowed TCR cDNA molecules to be counted accurately. Specific primers in the conserved constant-segment region were used to synthesize first-strand cDNA for the TCR alpha and beta chains. To control for contamination, every cDNA library carried two barcodes: a SMART-Mk sample barcode plus Illumina barcodes. Two successive PCR steps introduced TruSeq adapter sequences along with Illumina sample barcodes. TCR alpha and beta cDNA libraries were sequenced on the Illumina HiSeq platform with custom primers. Under the source paper's analysis protocol: Raw reads were processed with MiGEC to extract unique molecular identifiers, and MiXCR was used to determine CDR3 positions. Recombination models were inferred per individual with the repgenHMM and IGoR tools using an EM algorithm. The analysis of shared clonotypes was done with the tcR package in R, with sharing normalized by the product of cloneset sizes. To study raw recombination without the effects of thymic and clonal selection, out-of-frame nonproductive sequences were analyzed. The raw public data were reprocessed by TCRdb itself: fastp quality trimming at Q25, MiXCR clonotype calling, in-frame beta chains only. One record per CDR3 amino acid sequence lists the most common genes and DNA. TCRdb, rather than the study authors, made the V and J calls. In all, the sample holds 1.5 million to 2 million distinct CDR3 sequences, and more than 30% of those were seen once. Clones ranked in the top ten supply 0.25% to 0.3% of the sample.

The data derive from a study of identical twins (dated by TCRdb to 2016 to 2018). Turning to the overall study: To test whether fetal clonotypes persist, the study used deep sequencing on TCR alpha and beta repertoires from monozygotic twins, unrelated adults of various ages, and cord blood. To rule out contamination, replicate twin experiments were performed at different times with different library preparation protocols. What the authors observed across the whole study: In monozygotic twins, out-of-frame TCR alpha sharing was systematically underestimated by recombination models, although the models agreed with sharing between unrelated individuals. Abundant cord blood beta clonotypes had fewer insertions, young adult naive repertoires showed a similar but weaker trend, and memory repertoires showed no such trend. Out-of-frame TCR alpha sequences shared between twins showed an excess of low generation-probability sequences compared with coincidental sharing between unrelated individuals. Zero-insertion analyses could be partly confounded by invariant T cells such as MAIT and iNKT, though diverse VJ usage argued against such confounding for most clonotypes. Conclusions relied on cross-sectional statistical analysis, since the same donors could not be followed over many years. In beta out-of-frame sequences, excess twin sharing was weaker, because having fewer shared sequences lowered the signal-to-noise ratio.

Looking up the germline V gene (reference sequence) yields CDR1 DFQATT and CDR2 SNEGSKA. The trim is 3 bases for V and 3 bases for J, with a gap of 12 bases between the germline ends. From the cysteine up to the phenylalanine, the CDR3 has a length of 15 residues. The only DNA kept is the CDR3, 45 bases in frame from the first base. Every donor was a healthy Caucasian. The sequenced sample was cord blood. This receptor was identified in a newborn girl in good health. Recombination linked TRBV20-1 to TRBJ2-6; the D gene is possibly TRBD1 or TRBD2, each agreeing over 6 bases. The CDR3: CSASVGGRGANVLTF. In nucleotides, the sequence is TGCAGTGCTAGTGTTGGGGGGCGTGGGGCCAACGTCCTGACTTTC.